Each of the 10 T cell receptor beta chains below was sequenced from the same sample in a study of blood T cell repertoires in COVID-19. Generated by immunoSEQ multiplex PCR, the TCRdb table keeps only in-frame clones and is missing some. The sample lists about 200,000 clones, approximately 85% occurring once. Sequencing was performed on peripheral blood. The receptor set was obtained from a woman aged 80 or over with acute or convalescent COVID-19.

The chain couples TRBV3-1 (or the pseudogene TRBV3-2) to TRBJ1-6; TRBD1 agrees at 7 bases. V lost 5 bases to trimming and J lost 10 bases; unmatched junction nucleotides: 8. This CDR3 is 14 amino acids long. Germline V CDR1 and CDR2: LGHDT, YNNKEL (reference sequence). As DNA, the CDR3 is TGTGCCAGCAGCTTCAGACAGGGTTTCTCACCCCTCCACTTT. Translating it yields CASSFRQGFSPLHF.

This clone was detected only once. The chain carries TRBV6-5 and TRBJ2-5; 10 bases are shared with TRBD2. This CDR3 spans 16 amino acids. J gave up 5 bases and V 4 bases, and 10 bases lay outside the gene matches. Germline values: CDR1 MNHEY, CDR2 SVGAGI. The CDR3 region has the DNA TGTGCCAGCAGTTGGACTAGCGGAGGGAAGAGGGAGACCCAGTACTTC. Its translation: CASSWTSGGKRETQYF.

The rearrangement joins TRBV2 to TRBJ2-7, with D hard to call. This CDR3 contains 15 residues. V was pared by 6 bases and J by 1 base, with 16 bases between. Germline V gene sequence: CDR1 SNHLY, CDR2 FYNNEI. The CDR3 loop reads CASRISPIPSYEQYF. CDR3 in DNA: TGTGCCAGCAGGATTTCACCTATCCCTTCCTACGAGCAGTACTTC. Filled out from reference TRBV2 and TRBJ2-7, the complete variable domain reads EPEVTQTPSHQVTQMGQEVILRCVPISNHLYFYWYRQILGQKVEFLVSFYNNEISEKSEIFDDQFSVERPDGSNFTLKIRSTKLEDSAMYFCASRISPIPSYEQYFGPGTRLTVT.

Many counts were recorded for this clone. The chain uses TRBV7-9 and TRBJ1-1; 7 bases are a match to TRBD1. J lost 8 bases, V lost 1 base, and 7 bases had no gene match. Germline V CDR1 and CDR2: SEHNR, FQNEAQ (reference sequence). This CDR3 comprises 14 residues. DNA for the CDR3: TGTGCCAGCAGCTTAGGTTTCCGGGACAGAGAAGCTTTCTTT. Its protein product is CASSLGFRDREAFF.

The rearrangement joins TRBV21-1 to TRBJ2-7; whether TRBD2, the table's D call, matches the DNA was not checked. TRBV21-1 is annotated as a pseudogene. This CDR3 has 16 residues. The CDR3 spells CASSNGTSGSHGEQYF. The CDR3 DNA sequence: TGTGCCAGCAGCAACGGGACTAGCGGGAGCCATGGTGAGCAGTACTTC.

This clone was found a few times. The CDR3 loop reads CASSLTSGGTDTQYF. The CDR3 bases are TGTGCCAGCAGTTTGACTAGCGGGGGCACAGATACGCAGTATTTT. The chain combines TRBV28 with TRBJ2-3; 11 nucleotides line up with TRBD2. Germline V gene data show CDR1 as MDHEN and CDR2 as SYDVKM. The CDR3 sequence is 15 residues long. V lost 3 bases to trimming and J lost 1 base; unmatched junction nucleotides: 0.

The CDR3 loop reads CASSSRDFSEAFF. In nucleotides, the CDR3 is TGTGCCAGCAGCTCGCGGGACTTCTCTGAAGCTTTCTTT. The chain employs TRBV5-6 and TRBJ1-1; D possibly corresponds to TRBD1 (5 bases). With 3 bases removed from V and 6 bases from J, the gap between germline ends came to 12 bases. CDR1 is SGHDT and CDR2 is YYEEEE in the germline V gene. CDR3 length: 13 amino acids.

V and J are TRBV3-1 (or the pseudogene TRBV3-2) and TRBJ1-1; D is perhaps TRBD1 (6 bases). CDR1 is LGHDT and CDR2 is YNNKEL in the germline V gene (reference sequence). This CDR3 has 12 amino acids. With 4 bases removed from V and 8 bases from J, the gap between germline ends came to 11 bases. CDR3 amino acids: CASSLFTGEAFF. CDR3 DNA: TGTGCCAGCAGCCTTTTTACAGGGGAAGCTTTCTTT.

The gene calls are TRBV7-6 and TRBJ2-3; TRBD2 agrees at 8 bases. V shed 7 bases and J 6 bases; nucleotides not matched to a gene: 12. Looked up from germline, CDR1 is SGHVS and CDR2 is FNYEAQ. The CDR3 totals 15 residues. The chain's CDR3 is CASKSQAGGMDTQYF. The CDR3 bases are TGTGCCAGCAAATCCCAGGCGGGAGGAATGGATACGCAGTATTTT.

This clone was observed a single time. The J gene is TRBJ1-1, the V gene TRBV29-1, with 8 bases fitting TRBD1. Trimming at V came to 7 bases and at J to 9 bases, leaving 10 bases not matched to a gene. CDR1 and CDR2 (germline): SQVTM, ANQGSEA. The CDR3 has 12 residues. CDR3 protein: CSAWTGTLQAFF. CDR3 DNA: TGCAGCGCTTGGACAGGGACTTTACAAGCTTTCTTT. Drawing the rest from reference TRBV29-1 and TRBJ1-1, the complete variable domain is SAVISQKPSRDICQRGTSLTIQCQVDSQVTMMFWYRQQPGQSLTLIATANQGSEATYESGFVIDKFPISRPNLTFSTLTVSNMSPEDSSIYLCSAWTGTLQAFFGQGTRLTVV.